The 8 T cell receptor beta chains below all came from one sample that was sequenced in a study of T cell responses to AZD1222 COVID-19 vaccine. Produced via immunoSEQ multiplex PCR; TCRdb's table is partial and in-frame only. This sample has 95,000 to 150,000 clones; roughly 87% occur once, and the top ten carry around 4.5%. Sequencing was performed on peripheral blood, taken on day 0 of MenACWY control vaccination. The receptors originated from an adult in good health.

In DNA, the CDR3 is TGTGCCAGCGCTCCCGGGCCAGATACGCAGTATTTT. Protein product: CASAPGPDTQYF. This chain connects TRBV12-3 or TRBV12-4 to TRBJ2-3; D gene ambiguous. Deletions cut 8 bases from V and 4 bases from J, with 10 bases between. This CDR3 comprises 12 residues.

The gene calls are TRBV10-3 and TRBJ1-1; D uncertain. Germline V CDR1 and CDR2: ENHRY, SYGVKD. Trimming removed 6 bases at V and 1 base at J, with 9 bases between. This CDR3 spans 13 amino acids. CDR3 DNA: TGTGCCATCAGGGGCAGCGAGAACACTGAAGCTTTCTTT. Protein: CAIRGSENTEAFF.

The genes are TRBV6-5 and TRBJ2-3, with D hard to call. The V gene's germline CDR1 is MNHEY and CDR2 SVGAGI. The CDR3 totals 14 residues. The V and J ends lost 5 bases and 2 bases respectively, with 11 bases between them. The CDR3, as DNA: TGTGCCAGCAGTAGCCCAGGAATCACAGATACGCAGTATTTT. It translates to CASSSPGITDTQYF.

The chain combines TRBV19 with TRBJ1-5; no firm D call. The CDR3 consists of 13 residues. V was clipped by 4 bases and J by 5 bases, with 9 bases between them. CDR1 is LNHDA, CDR2 SQIVND, per germline (reference sequence). In nucleotides, the CDR3 is TGTGCCAGTAGTAAGGACCGCGATCAGCCCCAGCATTTT. This sequence encodes CASSKDRDQPQHF.

CDR3: CASSLLDRGRLAGWNEQFF. As DNA, the CDR3 is TGTGCCAGCAGCTTGTTGGACAGGGGGCGACTAGCTGGATGGAATGAGCAGTTCTTC. The chain uses TRBV5-6 and TRBJ2-1; 11 bases align to TRBD1. J gave up 7 bases and V 1 base, and 16 bases lay outside the gene matches. Germline V CDR1 and CDR2: SGHDT, YYEEEE. There are 19 residues in the CDR3.

This chain links TRBV2 with TRBJ1-3; D perhaps matches TRBD1 (5 bases). V was trimmed by 4 bases and J by 1 base, leaving 14 bases between them. The CDR3 totals 16 residues. Germline lookup yields CDR1 SNHLY and CDR2 FYNNEI. The CDR3 sequence: CASSASQGSSGNTIYF. As DNA, the CDR3 is TGTGCCAGCAGTGCCAGCCAGGGTTCTTCTGGAAACACCATATATTTT.

This chain connects TRBV5-4 to TRBJ1-6; 7 bases fit TRBD1. Losses at the gene ends were 4 bases for V and 1 base for J; bases not matched to a gene: 5. Germline CDR1 is SGHNT and CDR2 is YYREEE (reference sequence). CDR3 length: 16 amino acids. This CDR3 reads CASSHRGRSYNSPLHF. The CDR3 DNA follows: TGTGCCAGCAGCCACAGGGGCAGGTCCTATAATTCACCCCTCCACTTT.

This chain connects TRBV7-8 to TRBJ2-5; D is possibly TRBD1 (5 bases). Looked up from germline, CDR1 is SGHVS and CDR2 is FQNEAQ. The CDR3 has 17 amino acids. V was clipped by 1 base and J by 5 bases, with 20 bases between them. CDR3 amino acids: CASSLEPTGATWETQYF. The CDR3 DNA sequence: TGTGCCAGCAGCTTAGAACCAACAGGTGCCACTTGGGAGACCCAGTACTTC.